This T cell receptor beta chain emerged from a study of blood T cells in healthy people across ages. Findings of the study overall: Measured against age, TCR beta diversity per million T cells decreased in a roughly linear manner. CMV infection status of these donors was not known.

Concerning this clonotype itself: What it binds is unknown.

The use of a sample-barcoded 5' primer and a J-beta primer mix characterized a second PCR of roughly 6 to 11 cycles. TCRdb redid the calling of the 5' RACE reads with MiXCR, one entry per CDR3 protein. The table records 1.5 million to 2 million distinct CDR3 sequences, roughly 52% of them present only once. From germline, CDR1 is SGDLS and CDR2 YYNGEE. The CDR3 covers 15 residues. The TCR was taken from a woman between 40 and 55 years old in good health. Material: blood. The V and J genes are TRBV9 and TRBJ2-5, with unresolved D. Gene TRBJ2-7 matches the end of the DNA better, so the J call may be wrong. The DNA of the CDR3 is TGTGCCAGCAGCGTAGCTTATGGAGAGTCCTACGAGCAGTACTTC. It is translated as CASSVAYGESYEQYF.